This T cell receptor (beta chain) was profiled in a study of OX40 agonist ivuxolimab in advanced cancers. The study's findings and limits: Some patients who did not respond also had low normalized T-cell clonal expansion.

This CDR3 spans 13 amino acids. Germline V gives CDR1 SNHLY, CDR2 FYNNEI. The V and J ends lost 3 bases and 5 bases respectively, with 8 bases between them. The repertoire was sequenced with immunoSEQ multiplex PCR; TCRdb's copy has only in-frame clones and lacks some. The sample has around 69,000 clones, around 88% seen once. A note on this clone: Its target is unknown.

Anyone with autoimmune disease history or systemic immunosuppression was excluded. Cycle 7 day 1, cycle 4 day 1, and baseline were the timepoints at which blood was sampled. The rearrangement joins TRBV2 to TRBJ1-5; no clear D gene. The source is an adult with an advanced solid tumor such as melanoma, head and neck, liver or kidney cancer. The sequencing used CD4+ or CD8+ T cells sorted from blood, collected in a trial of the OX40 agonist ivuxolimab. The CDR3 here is CASSEDGHQPQHF. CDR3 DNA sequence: TGTGCCAGCAGTGAGGACGGACATCAGCCCCAGCATTTT.